This TCR beta chain was found in a study of shared clonotypes between healthy human individuals. Study-level points and caveats: Clonotypes shared by all four sorted-subset donors had higher generation probabilities than non-shared clonotypes. Among a few donors, roughly 5.5% of naive CD4 clonotypes were found in common.

Source study methods: Filtering differed, since immunoSEQ gave only junction sequences and no quality scores. Data came from immunoSEQ multiplex PCR; TCRdb stores just in-frame clones and leaves some out. V, J and clone size were drawn from that table, and D and trimming were deduced from the DNA. The table includes around 640,000 clones, 95% to 97% detected once. Comments on this clone: Its target is unknown.

Only CD45RO-negative cells positively selected for CCR7 counted as naive CD8 cells, so terminally differentiated effector memory CD45RA+ cells were excluded. Trimming stripped 1 base from V and 1 base from J, with 14 bases between. The V gene's germline CDR1 is MNHNS and CDR2 SASEGT. The CDR3 sequence is 17 residues long. This sequence originates from a woman aged 25 to 45 in good health. The V gene is TRBV6-1, the J gene TRBJ2-1, with D tentatively TRBD2 (6 bases). Sequencing was done on a sample of naive CD8+ T cells sorted from blood. The CDR3 protein is CASSEDLEGGSYNEQFF. The CDR3 DNA is TGTGCCAGCAGTGAAGATCTGGAGGGTGGGTCCTACAATGAGCAGTTCTTC.